This TCR beta chain was sequenced for a study of cytomegalovirus exposure and HLA in healthy donors. Notes on the study in general: Among the CMV-associated chains, a few were confirmed in vitro as specific for CMV antigens.

The germline V gene encodes CDR1 SGHRS and CDR2 YFSETQ. The CDR3 extends over 14 amino acids. V shed 4 bases and J shed 6 bases, with 17 bases lying between them. Clones were sequenced by immunoSEQ multiplex PCR, and TCRdb holds only the in-frame ones, with some missing. The sample yields approximately 300,000 clones, about nine tenths seen once. The donors were in the roughly 120-subject validation cohort, distinct from the 666-subject first cohort. Comments on this clone: Its antigen is unknown.

The TCR was taken from a young woman in good health and CMV-seropositive. The specimen was PBMCs. J is TRBJ2-7 and V is TRBV5-1, with a tentative D call TRBD1 (6 bases). The CDR3 reads CASSARGVESEQYF. In nucleotides, the CDR3 is TGCGCCAGCAGCGCCAGGGGCGTAGAGTCCGAGCAGTACTTC. Full variable domain (remainder filled in from reference TRBV5-1 and TRBJ2-7): KAGVTQTPRYLIKTRGQQVTLSCSPISGHRSVSWYQQTPGQGLQFLFEYFSETQRNKGNFPGRFSGRQFSNSRSEMNVSTLELGDSALYLCASSARGVESEQYFGPGTRLTVT.